This T cell receptor beta chain was identified in a study of somatic mutations in cytotoxic T cells in rheumatoid arthritis. Germline CDR1 and CDR2: SGHNT and YYREEE (reference sequence). V was trimmed by 4 bases and J by 4 bases, leaving 14 bases between them. The CDR3 covers 14 residues. Sequencing was performed with immunoSEQ multiplex PCR; in TCRdb, only in-frame clones are kept and a portion is missing. In the table there are about 14,000 clones, just over 90% of which are singletons. A word on this clone: What it binds is unknown.

Findings and limits, study-wide: Significant differences in CD8+ T-cell clonality were not found between rheumatoid arthritis patients and healthy controls (age-matched). Rheumatoid arthritis patients showed CD8+ clonality increasing with age, unlike healthy controls.

Sequenced sample: CD4+ T cells sorted from blood. The chain carries TRBV5-4 and TRBJ1-1; tentatively, D is TRBD1 (5 bases). The receptor's source is a man between 65 and 85 years old with rheumatoid arthritis. The CDR3 DNA reads TGTGCCAGCAGCCCTATAGACAGTACCACTGAAGCTTTCTTT. Its translation: CASSPIDSTTEAFF.